This TCR beta chain is from a study of T cells in Graves' hyperthyroidism and ophthalmopathy. Authors of the study amplified TCR beta CDR3 regions from RNA transcripts. Primed by the HTBI set, a first-round RT-PCR was run on the TCR CDR3. TCRdb analysed the multiplex PCR reads with MiXCR anew, one entry per CDR3 protein. The sample has 95,000 to 110,000 distinct CDR3 sequences; around a sixth are singletons. The CDR3 contains 20 residues. Germline V gene data show CDR1 as SGHRS and CDR2 as YFSETQ. The V gene end was trimmed by 4 bases and the J gene end by 1 base; junction bases not matched to a gene: 14.

The sequence derives from a woman aged 45-59 years with Graves' hyperthyroidism. What was sequenced was blood. The chain uses TRBV5-1 and TRBJ2-1; 13 bases map to TRBD2. CDR3 DNA: TGCGCCAGCAGCCCCGAAATGGGACTAGCGGGAATGGGGTCCTACAATGAGCAGTTCTTC. Amino acids: CASSPEMGLAGMGSYNEQFF.